This passage covers 4 T cell receptor beta chains from one sample sequenced in a study of early T cells in non-severe SARS-CoV-2 infection. From the 5' RACE reads, TCRdb called clonotypes with MiXCR, one entry per CDR3 protein. The sample contains about 50,000 distinct CDR3 sequences, about a tenth of which appear only once. The sample in question was whole blood, obtained at baseline. These receptors all come from an adult who was a healthcare worker with PCR-confirmed SARS-CoV-2 infection or an uninfected control (not recorded which).

This clonotype was recorded a few times. V usage is TRBV19 and J usage is TRBJ1-2, with 7 bases matching TRBD1. The CDR3 has 14 residues. Germline CDR1 and CDR2: LNHDA and SQIVND (reference sequence). V was pared by 3 bases and J by 5 bases, with 6 bases of the junction left unmatched. CDR3 sequence (DNA): TGTGCCAGTAGTATGCCGGGACAGCAATATGGCTACACCTTC. It encodes CASSMPGQQYGYTF.

The V gene is TRBV15, the J gene TRBJ1-4, with TRBD1 identical over 7 bases. The V gene end was trimmed by 3 bases and the J gene end by 8 bases; junction bases not matched to a gene: 6. This CDR3 has 14 amino acids. CDR1 and CDR2 from the germline V gene are LNHNV and YYDKDF (reference sequence). CDR3 region: CATSSTGAGEKLFF. CDR3 coding DNA: TGTGCCACCAGCAGCACAGGGGCGGGGGAAAAACTGTTTTTT. Combining the CDR3 with reference TRBV15 and TRBJ1-4 gives the whole variable domain DAMVIQNPRYQVTQFGKPVTLSCSQTLNHNVMYWYQQKSSQAPKLLFHYYDKDFNNEADTPDNFQSRRPNTSFCFLDIRSPGLGDTAMYLCATSSTGAGEKLFFGSGTQLSVL.

There are many counts of this clonotype. V gene TRBV21-1 combines with J gene TRBJ2-7; TRBD2, the D gene given by the table, was not confirmed from the DNA. TRBV21-1 is shown as a pseudogene. This CDR3 region has 15 residues. CDR3 in amino acids: CASSKEKGGQYEQYF. The CDR3 coding sequence is TGTGCCAGCAGCAAAGAAAAGGGAGGGCAGTACGAGCAGTACTTC.

CDR3 coding DNA: TGCAGTGCTAGGTTGGGGTCCACAGATACGCAGTATTTT. Protein product: CSARLGSTDTQYF. The V call is TRBV20-1, the J call TRBJ2-3; D remains ambiguous. CDR1 is DFQATT and CDR2 is SNEGSKA in the germline V gene (reference sequence). Trimming took off 3 bases at V and 2 bases at J, with 9 bases between the two ends. This CDR3 has 13 amino acids.